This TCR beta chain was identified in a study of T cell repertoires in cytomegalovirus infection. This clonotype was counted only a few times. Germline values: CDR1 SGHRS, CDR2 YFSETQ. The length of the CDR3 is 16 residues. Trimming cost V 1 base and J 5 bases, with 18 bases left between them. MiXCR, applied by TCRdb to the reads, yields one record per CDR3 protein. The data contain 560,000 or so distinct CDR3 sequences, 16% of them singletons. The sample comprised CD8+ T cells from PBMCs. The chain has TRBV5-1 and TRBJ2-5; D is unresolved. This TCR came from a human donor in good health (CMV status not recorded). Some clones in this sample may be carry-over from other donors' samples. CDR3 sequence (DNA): TGCGCCAGCAGCTTGTCATCCCTAGTGAGCTTGGAGACCCAGTACTTC. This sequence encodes CASSLSSLVSLETQYF.